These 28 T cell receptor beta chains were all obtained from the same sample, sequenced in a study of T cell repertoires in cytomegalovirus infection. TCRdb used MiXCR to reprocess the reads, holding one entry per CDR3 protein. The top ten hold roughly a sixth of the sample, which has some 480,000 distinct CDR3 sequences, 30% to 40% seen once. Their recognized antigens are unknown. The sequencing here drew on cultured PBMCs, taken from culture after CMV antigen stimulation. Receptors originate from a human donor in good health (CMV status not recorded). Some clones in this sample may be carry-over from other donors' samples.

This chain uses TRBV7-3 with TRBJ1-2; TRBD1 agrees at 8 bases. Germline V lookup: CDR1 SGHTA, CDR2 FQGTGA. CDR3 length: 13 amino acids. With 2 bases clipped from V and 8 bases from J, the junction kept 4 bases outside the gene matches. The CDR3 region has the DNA TGTGCCAGCAGCTTACAGGGGGCTCACGGCTACACCTTC. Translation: CASSLQGAHGYTF.

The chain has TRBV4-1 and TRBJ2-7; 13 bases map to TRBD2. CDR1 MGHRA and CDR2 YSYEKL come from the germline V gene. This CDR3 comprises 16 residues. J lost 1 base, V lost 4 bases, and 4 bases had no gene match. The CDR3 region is CASSPGTSGISYEQYF. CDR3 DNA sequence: TGCGCCAGCAGCCCCGGGACTAGCGGGATATCCTACGAGCAGTACTTC.

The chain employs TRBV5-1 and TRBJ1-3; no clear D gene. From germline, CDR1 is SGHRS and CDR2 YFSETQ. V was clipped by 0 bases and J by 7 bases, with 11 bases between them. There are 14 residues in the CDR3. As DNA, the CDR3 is TGCGCCAGCAGCTTGGTGTCTTCGGTCAACACCATATATTTT. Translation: CASSLVSSVNTIYF.

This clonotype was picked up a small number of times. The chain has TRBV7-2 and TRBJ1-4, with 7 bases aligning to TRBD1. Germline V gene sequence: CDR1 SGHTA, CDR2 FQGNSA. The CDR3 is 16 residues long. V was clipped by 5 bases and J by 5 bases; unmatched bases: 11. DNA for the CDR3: TGTGCCAGCAGCCCGTCTCTGACAGGGTCAAATGAAAAACTGTTTTTT. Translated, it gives CASSPSLTGSNEKLFF.

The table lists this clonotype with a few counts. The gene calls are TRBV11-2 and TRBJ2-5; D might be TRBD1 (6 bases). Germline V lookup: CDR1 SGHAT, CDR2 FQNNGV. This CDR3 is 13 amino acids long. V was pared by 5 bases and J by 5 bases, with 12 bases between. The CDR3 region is CASSQGYRETQYF. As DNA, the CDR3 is TGTGCCAGCAGCCAGGGGTACCGGGAGACCCAGTACTTC.

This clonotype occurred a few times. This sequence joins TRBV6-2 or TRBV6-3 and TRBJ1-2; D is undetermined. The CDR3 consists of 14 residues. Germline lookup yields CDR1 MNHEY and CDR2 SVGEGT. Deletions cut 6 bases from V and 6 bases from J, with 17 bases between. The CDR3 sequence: CASRDSGDAHGYTF. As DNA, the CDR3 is TGTGCCAGCAGAGATAGCGGAGATGCCCATGGCTACACCTTC.

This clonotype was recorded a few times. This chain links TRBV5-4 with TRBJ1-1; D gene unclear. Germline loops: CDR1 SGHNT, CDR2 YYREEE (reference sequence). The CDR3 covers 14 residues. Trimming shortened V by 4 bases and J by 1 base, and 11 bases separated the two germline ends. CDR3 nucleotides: TGTGCCAGCAGCCGCTGGATGGGGAACACTGAAGCTTTCTTT. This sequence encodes CASSRWMGNTEAFF.

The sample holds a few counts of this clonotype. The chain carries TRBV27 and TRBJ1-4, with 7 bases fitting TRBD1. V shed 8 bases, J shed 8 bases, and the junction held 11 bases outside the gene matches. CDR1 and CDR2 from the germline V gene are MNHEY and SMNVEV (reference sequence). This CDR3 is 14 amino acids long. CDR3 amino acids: CASGNRGRLEKLFF. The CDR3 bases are TGTGCCAGCGGTAACAGGGGAAGATTGGAAAAACTGTTTTTT.

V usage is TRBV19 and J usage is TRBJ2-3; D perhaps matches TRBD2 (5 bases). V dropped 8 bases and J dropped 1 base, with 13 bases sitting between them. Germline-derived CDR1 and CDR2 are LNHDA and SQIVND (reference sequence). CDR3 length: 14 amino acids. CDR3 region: CASDLGRGTDTQYF. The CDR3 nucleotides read TGTGCCAGTGACTTGGGGAGAGGCACAGATACGCAGTATTTT.

CDR3 region: CASSRGAGTQYF. Written as DNA, the CDR3 is TGTGCCAGCAGTCGCGGCGCAGGTACGCAGTATTTT. The V gene is TRBV27, the J gene TRBJ2-3; D is uncertain. The CDR3 runs to 12 residues. Germline V CDR1 and CDR2: MNHEY, SMNVEV (reference sequence). V gave up 5 bases and J gave up 8 bases, with 11 bases separating them.

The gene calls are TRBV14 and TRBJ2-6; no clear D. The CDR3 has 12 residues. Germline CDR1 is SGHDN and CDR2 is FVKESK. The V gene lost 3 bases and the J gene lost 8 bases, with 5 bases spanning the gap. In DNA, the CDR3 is TGTGCCAGCAGCCAGACCCCCAACGTCCTGACTTTC. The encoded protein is CASSQTPNVLTF.

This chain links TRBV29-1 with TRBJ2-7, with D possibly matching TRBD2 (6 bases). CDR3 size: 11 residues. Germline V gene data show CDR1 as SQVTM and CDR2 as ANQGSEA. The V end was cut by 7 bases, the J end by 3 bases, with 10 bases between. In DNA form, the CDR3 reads TGCAGCGGGGGGGACTTCTACGAGCAGTACTTC. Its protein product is CSGGDFYEQYF.

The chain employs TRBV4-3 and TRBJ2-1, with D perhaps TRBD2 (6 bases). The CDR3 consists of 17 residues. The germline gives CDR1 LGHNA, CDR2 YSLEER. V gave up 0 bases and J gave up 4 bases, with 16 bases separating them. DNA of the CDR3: TGCGCCAGCAGCCAAGAGTGGGCACTAGCTACATACAATGAGCAGTTCTTC. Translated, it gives CASSQEWALATYNEQFF.

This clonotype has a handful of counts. For the CDR3, the DNA is TGTGCCAGCAGCACCACTGTTGGAAACACCATATATTTT. Translation: CASSTTVGNTIYF. The chain couples TRBV7-4 to TRBJ1-3; D not resolved. Germline V gene lookup returns CDR1 SGHVT and CDR2 SQSDAQ. The CDR3 is 13 amino acids. The V gene lost 5 bases and the J gene lost 3 bases, with 8 bases spanning the gap.

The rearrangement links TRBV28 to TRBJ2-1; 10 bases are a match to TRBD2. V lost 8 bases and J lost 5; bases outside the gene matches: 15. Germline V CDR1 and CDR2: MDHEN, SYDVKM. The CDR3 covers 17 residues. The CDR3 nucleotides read TGTGCCAGCCGTGAGCCTAGCGGGAGTACCTTCCACAATGAGCAGTTCTTC. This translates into CASREPSGSTFHNEQFF.

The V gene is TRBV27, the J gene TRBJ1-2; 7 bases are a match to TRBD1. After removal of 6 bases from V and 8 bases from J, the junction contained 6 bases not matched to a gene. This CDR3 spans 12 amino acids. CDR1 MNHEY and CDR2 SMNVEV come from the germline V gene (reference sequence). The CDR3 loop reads CASRTTGRGYTF. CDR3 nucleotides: TGTGCCAGCAGAACGACAGGGCGAGGCTACACCTTC.

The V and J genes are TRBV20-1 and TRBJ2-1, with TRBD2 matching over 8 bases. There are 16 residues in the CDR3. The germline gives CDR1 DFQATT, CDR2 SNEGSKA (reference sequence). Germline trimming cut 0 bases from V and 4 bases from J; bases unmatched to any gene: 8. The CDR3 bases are TGCAGTGCTAGAGATTTAGCGGGACTCCTTTACAATGAGCAGTTCTTC. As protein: CSARDLAGLLYNEQFF.

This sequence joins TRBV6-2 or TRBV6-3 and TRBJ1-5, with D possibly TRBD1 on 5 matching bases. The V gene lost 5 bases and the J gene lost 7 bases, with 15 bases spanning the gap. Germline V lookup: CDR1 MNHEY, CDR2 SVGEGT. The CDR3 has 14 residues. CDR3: CASSAPSGKQPQHF. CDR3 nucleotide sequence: TGTGCCAGCAGTGCCCCGTCAGGGAAACAGCCCCAGCATTTT.

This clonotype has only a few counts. The CDR3 bases are TGTGCCAGTAGTATAGATCGGGGACTAGCGGACTCCTACAATGAGCAGTTCTTC. This translates into CASSIDRGLADSYNEQFF. This chain uses TRBV19 with TRBJ2-1; TRBD2 matches 11 bases. CDR1 LNHDA and CDR2 SQIVND come from the germline V gene (reference sequence). The CDR3 length is 18 residues. V shed 0 bases, J shed 0 bases, and the junction held 4 bases outside the gene matches.

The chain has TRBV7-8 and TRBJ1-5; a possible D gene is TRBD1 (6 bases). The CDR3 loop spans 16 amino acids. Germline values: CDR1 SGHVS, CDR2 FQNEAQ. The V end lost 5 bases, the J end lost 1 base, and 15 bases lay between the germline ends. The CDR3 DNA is TGTGCCAGCAGCAGCTACAGGGACTCGAGCAATCAGCCCCAGCATTTT. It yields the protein CASSSYRDSSNQPQHF.

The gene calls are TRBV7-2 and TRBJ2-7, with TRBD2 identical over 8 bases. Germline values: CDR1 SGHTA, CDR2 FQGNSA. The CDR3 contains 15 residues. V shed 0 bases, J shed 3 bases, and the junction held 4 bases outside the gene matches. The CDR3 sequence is CASSLASGMSYEQYF. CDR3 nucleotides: TGTGCCAGCAGCTTAGCTAGCGGGATGAGCTACGAGCAGTACTTC.

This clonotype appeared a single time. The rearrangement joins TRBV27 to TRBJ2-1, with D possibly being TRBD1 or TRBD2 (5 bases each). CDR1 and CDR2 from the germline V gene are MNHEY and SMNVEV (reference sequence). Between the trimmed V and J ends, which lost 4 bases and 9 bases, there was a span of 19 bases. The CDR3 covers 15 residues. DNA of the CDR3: TGTGCCAGCAGTTCCCCCGGGACCCGCGGGCCTGAGCAGTTCTTC. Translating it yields CASSSPGTRGPEQFF.

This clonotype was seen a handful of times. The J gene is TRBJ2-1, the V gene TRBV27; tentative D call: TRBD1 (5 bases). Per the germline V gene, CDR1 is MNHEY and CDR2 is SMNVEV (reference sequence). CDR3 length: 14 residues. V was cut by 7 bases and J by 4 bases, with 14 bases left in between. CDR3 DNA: TGTGCCAGCAAACTTCAGACAGTTTACAATGAGCAGTTCTTC. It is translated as CASKLQTVYNEQFF.

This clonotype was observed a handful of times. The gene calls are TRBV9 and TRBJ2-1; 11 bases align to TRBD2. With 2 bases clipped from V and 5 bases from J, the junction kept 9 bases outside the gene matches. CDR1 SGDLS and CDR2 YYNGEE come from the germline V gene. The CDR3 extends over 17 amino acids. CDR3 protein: CASSVRQTSGVNNEQFF. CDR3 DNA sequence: TGTGCCAGCAGCGTCCGCCAGACTAGCGGGGTTAACAATGAGCAGTTCTTC.

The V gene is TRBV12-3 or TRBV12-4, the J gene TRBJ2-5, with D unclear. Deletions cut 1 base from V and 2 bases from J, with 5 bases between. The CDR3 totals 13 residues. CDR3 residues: CASSLDLQETQYF. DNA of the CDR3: TGTGCCAGCAGTTTAGACCTTCAAGAGACCCAGTACTTC.

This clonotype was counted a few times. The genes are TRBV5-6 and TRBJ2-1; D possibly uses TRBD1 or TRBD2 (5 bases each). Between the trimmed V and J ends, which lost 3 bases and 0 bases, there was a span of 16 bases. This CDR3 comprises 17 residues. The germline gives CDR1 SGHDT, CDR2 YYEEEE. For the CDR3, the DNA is TGTGCCAGCAGCTATTCGGGACGGGAAAGCTCCTACAATGAGCAGTTCTTC. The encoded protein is CASSYSGRESSYNEQFF.

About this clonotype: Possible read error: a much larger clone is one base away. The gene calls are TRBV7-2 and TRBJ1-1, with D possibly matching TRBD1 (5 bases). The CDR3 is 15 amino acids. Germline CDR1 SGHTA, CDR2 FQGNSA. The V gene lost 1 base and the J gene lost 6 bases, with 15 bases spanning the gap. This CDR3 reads CASSLEPGWDSEAFF. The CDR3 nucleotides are TGTGCCAGCAGCTTAGAACCAGGTTGGGACTCTGAAGCTTTCTTT.

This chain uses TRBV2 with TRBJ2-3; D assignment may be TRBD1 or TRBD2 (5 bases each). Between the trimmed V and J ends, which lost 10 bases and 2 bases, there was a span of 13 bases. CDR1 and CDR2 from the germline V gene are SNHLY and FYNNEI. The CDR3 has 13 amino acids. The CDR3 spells CATPPGATDTQYF. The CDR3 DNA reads TGTGCCACCCCGCCCGGGGCCACAGATACGCAGTATTTT.